The sequence of this T cell receptor beta chain was determined in a study of T cells in Graves' hyperthyroidism and ophthalmopathy. Amplification of TCR beta CDR3 regions used RNA as the template. The primer set for the first-round RT-PCR of the TCR CDR3 was HTBI. One entry per CDR3 protein, called by TCRdb with MiXCR from the multiplex PCR reads. The sample consists of about 640,000 distinct CDR3 sequences, 45% of them appearing once. From germline, CDR1 is KGHDR and CDR2 SFDVKD. The CDR3 spans 11 residues. This receptor was obtained from an adult man with Graves' disease, either hyperthyroidism or ophthalmopathy (not recorded which). The specimen sequenced was peripheral blood or thyroid tissue (not recorded which). The genes are TRBV24-1 and TRBJ1-2, with D possibly TRBD1 on 5 matching bases. The CDR3 bases are TGTGCTAACCAGGGTTTCTATGGCTACACCTTC. This encodes CANQGFYGYTF.